What follows are 8 T cell receptor beta chains derived from one specimen sequenced in a study of blood T cell repertoires in COVID-19. Profiled with immunoSEQ multiplex PCR; TCRdb holds only in-frame clones, not every one. The sample records 370,000 or so clones, roughly 86% being singletons. Sequences were obtained from peripheral blood. The receptors originated from a human donor with acute or convalescent COVID-19. The donor label of this sample is uncertain.

This chain joins TRBV2 and TRBJ2-1, with 12 bases fitting TRBD2. With V trimmed by 6 bases and J by 8 bases, 8 bases remained unmatched. The CDR3 length is 15 residues. Germline V gene data show CDR1 as SNHLY and CDR2 as FYNNEI. Written as DNA, the CDR3 is TGTGCCAGCAGGCCTACTAGCGGGAGGTGGTATGAGCAGTTCTTC. Its translation: CASRPTSGRWYEQFF.

This chain connects TRBV29-1 to TRBJ1-1, with 8 bases identical to TRBD1. The CDR3 has 15 residues. Germline trimming cut 4 bases from V and 4 bases from J; bases unmatched to any gene: 11. Looked up from germline, CDR1 is SQVTM and CDR2 is ANQGSEA. This chain's CDR3 is CSVVSWTGFGTEAFF. For the CDR3, the DNA is TGCAGCGTTGTTTCCTGGACAGGGTTTGGCACTGAAGCTTTCTTT.

V is TRBV28 and J is TRBJ2-7; possibly TRBD1 for D (6 bases). Between the trimmed V and J ends, which lost 2 bases and 0 bases, there was a span of 8 bases. CDR3 length: 14 amino acids. Germline values: CDR1 MDHEN, CDR2 SYDVKM. In DNA form, the CDR3 reads TGTGCCAGCAGTTTACAGGGGAGCTCCTACGAGCAGTACTTC. Its translation is CASSLQGSSYEQYF.

V usage is TRBV19 and J usage is TRBJ2-1, with D uncertain. This CDR3 is 15 amino acids long. Trimming pared 4 bases from V and 7 bases from J, leaving 17 bases between. Germline CDR1 reads LNHDA; CDR2 reads SQIVND (reference sequence). CDR3 loop: CASSRKSGQQNEQFF. Written as DNA, the CDR3 is TGTGCCAGTAGTAGGAAGTCGGGTCAGCAAAATGAGCAGTTCTTC.

In this sample, this clone turned up once. The CDR3 coding sequence is TGTGCCACCCGGACAGGGGGCGCTTCCTACGAGCAGTACTTC. It translates to CATRTGGASYEQYF. The rearrangement links TRBV6-6 to TRBJ2-7; TRBD1 aligns across 11 bases. J was trimmed by 1 base and V by 10 bases; bases with no gene match: 6. Germline CDR1 MNHNY, CDR2 SVGAGI (reference sequence). This CDR3 comprises 14 residues.

This chain uses TRBV19 with TRBJ2-2; TRBD2 matches 8 bases. This CDR3 is built from 16 residues. With V trimmed by 3 bases and J by 5 bases, 8 bases remained unmatched. Germline V gene sequence: CDR1 LNHDA, CDR2 SQIVND (reference sequence). The CDR3 sequence is CASSIRVAGQTGELFF. The CDR3 region has the DNA TGTGCCAGTAGTATTCGGGTAGCGGGGCAAACCGGGGAGCTGTTTTTT.

V is TRBV11-2 and J is TRBJ2-2; no clear D gene. V dropped 5 bases and J dropped 0 bases, with 4 bases sitting between them. The CDR3 loop spans 13 amino acids. In germline, CDR1 is SGHAT, CDR2 FQNNGV. CDR3 amino acids: CASSPTNTGELFF. In nucleotides, the CDR3 is TGTGCCAGCAGCCCAACGAACACCGGGGAGCTGTTTTTT.

The chain links TRBV25-1 to TRBJ2-2; 8 nucleotides match TRBD1. The germline V gene encodes CDR1 MGHDK and CDR2 SYGVNS. The junction had 11 bases not matched to a gene; V was cut back by 6 bases and J by 5 bases. The CDR3 is 16 residues long. This CDR3 reads CASSTHRGKGTGELFF. In nucleotides, the CDR3 is TGTGCCAGCAGCACCCACAGGGGGAAGGGGACCGGGGAGCTGTTTTTT. Complete variable domain (other parts from reference TRBV25-1 and TRBJ2-2): EADIYQTPRYLVIGTGKKITLECSQTMGHDKMYWYQQDPGMELHLIHYSYGVNSTEKGDLSSESTVSRIRTEHFPLTLESARPSHTSQYLCASSTHRGKGTGELFFGEGSRLTVL.